This T cell receptor (beta chain) was obtained from a study of T cell responses to AZD1222 COVID-19 vaccine. Findings and limits, study-wide: The study sampled repertoires only after the peak T cell response.

As to this clone: Antigen unknown.

Measured with immunoSEQ multiplex PCR; TCRdb has only the in-frame clones, and not every one. The sample consists of more than 75,000 clones, approximately 90% of them appearing once. The CDR3 extends over 14 amino acids. Germline loops: CDR1 MNHEY, CDR2 SVGAGI. V lost 6 bases to trimming and J lost 4 bases; unmatched junction nucleotides: 2. This TCR was recovered from an adult who received the AZD1222 COVID-19 vaccine. The input for sequencing was peripheral blood, taken 28 days after the second AZD1222 dose. The chain joins TRBV6-5 to TRBJ2-2, with TRBD1 matching over 10 bases. The CDR3 DNA follows: TGTGCCAGCAGGAGACAGGGGGCCACCGGGGAGCTGTTTTTT. This sequence encodes CASRRQGATGELFF.